The 26 T cell receptor beta chains presented below share a single source sample, sequenced in a study of siplizumab effects on memory and regulatory T cells. Sequencing used immunoSEQ multiplex PCR; TCRdb keeps in-frame clones, though not all of them. The sample yields about 100,000 clones, about 91% seen once. The sequenced sample was CD4+ T cells sorted from blood. The receptors here all came from a human donor in good health.

This chain connects TRBV19 to TRBJ2-7, with D possibly matching TRBD1 (6 bases). The germline V and J ends were trimmed by 6 bases and 3 bases, with 21 bases remaining between them. Germline CDR1 reads LNHDA; CDR2 reads SQIVND (reference sequence). The CDR3 is 16 amino acids. The CDR3 DNA sequence: TGTGCCAGTAGCTATTCCCCCGGGACACCTGGCTACGAGCAGTACTTC. This encodes CASSYSPGTPGYEQYF.

The V call is TRBV6-5, the J call TRBJ2-1, with TRBD2 matching over 9 bases. The CDR3 runs to 14 residues. The ends lost 2 bases at V and 9 bases at J; junction bases unmatched: 5. Germline CDR1 is MNHEY and CDR2 is SVGAGI. The CDR3 region has the DNA TGTGCCAGCAGTTACATGGGACTAGCACCTGAGCAGTTCTTC. Encoded protein: CASSYMGLAPEQFF.

The V call is TRBV5-1, the J call TRBJ2-7; D tentatively reads TRBD1 or TRBD2 (5 bases each). V dropped 4 bases and J dropped 6 bases, with 20 bases sitting between them. The germline gives CDR1 SGHRS, CDR2 YFSETQ. This CDR3 is 15 amino acids long. CDR3 loop: CASSRMGTARGEQYF. The DNA of the CDR3 is TGCGCCAGCAGCCGGATGGGGACCGCCCGGGGCGAGCAGTACTTC.

This chain uses TRBV4-1 with TRBJ1-4, with no clear D. The length of the CDR3 is 15 residues. Germline-derived CDR1 and CDR2 are MGHRA and YSYEKL. V lost 5 bases and J 4 bases, leaving 14 bases between the germline ends. The CDR3, as DNA: TGCGCCAGCAGCACGGATACAGTCTTTAATGAAAAACTGTTTTTT. The encoded protein is CASSTDTVFNEKLFF.

The chain has TRBV9 and TRBJ1-2, with D tentatively TRBD1 (5 bases). Trimming shortened V by 0 bases and J by 8 bases, and 20 bases separated the two germline ends. CDR3 size: 16 residues. Germline CDR1 and CDR2: SGDLS and YYNGEE. The CDR3 reads CASSVGSSGTAHGYTF. The CDR3 DNA is TGTGCCAGCAGCGTAGGTTCCTCGGGGACGGCCCACGGCTACACCTTC.

This clone has only a few counts. The chain combines TRBV4-1 with TRBJ1-2, with D tentatively TRBD1 (5 bases). The germline V gene encodes CDR1 MGHRA and CDR2 YSYEKL. The CDR3 is 15 amino acids. Trimming pared 1 base from V and 8 bases from J, leaving 17 bases between. CDR3 sequence (DNA): TGCGCCAGCAGCCAAGTTAGTACAGGATGGGAAGGCTACACCTTC. Translation: CASSQVSTGWEGYTF.

This clone was counted once. CDR3 bases: TGTGCCAGCAGCTCCTCCCCATGGGACTCACCCCTCCACTTT. Encoded protein: CASSSSPWDSPLHF. The chain links TRBV7-3 to TRBJ1-6; D might be TRBD1 (5 bases). Trimming cost V 4 bases and J 10 bases, with 14 bases left between them. Looked up from germline, CDR1 is SGHTA and CDR2 is FQGTGA. The CDR3 sequence is 14 residues long.

This chain joins TRBV9 and TRBJ1-5; D is unresolved. Germline V lookup: CDR1 SGDLS, CDR2 YYNGEE. The CDR3 has 13 amino acids. V gave up 0 bases and J gave up 6 bases, with 7 bases separating them. In DNA, the CDR3 is TGTGCCAGCAGCGTAGGGTCATCTCAGCCCCAGCATTTT. It specifies CASSVGSSQPQHF. Full variable domain (rest looked up from reference TRBV9 and TRBJ1-5): DSGVTQTPKHLITATGQRVTLRCSPRSGDLSVYWYQQSLDQGLQFLIQYYNGEERAKGNILERFSAQQFPDLHSELNLSSLELGDSALYFCASSVGSSQPQHFGDGTRLSIL.

V is TRBV6-6 and J is TRBJ1-5; D gene unclear. The CDR3 totals 15 residues. Trimming shortened V by 2 bases and J by 0 bases, and 8 bases separated the two germline ends. CDR1 MNHNY and CDR2 SVGAGI come from the germline V gene (reference sequence). The CDR3 sequence is CASSYGSYSNQPQHF. The CDR3 DNA is TGTGCCAGCAGTTACGGCAGCTATAGCAATCAGCCCCAGCATTTT.

The chain couples TRBV5-6 to TRBJ1-2; tentatively, D is TRBD1 (6 bases). The CDR3 extends over 15 amino acids. The V gene lost 2 bases and the J gene lost 5 bases, with 16 bases spanning the gap. The germline CDR1 and CDR2 sequences are SGHDT and YYEEEE. CDR3 nucleotides: TGTGCCAGCAGCTTTACAGGGAGTGGGGTTTATGGCTACACCTTC. Its translation is CASSFTGSGVYGYTF.

V usage is TRBV10-1 and J usage is TRBJ2-1, with 7 bases matching TRBD2. J gave up 7 bases and V 11 bases, and 11 bases lay outside the gene matches. This CDR3 contains 13 residues. CDR1 is WNHNN, CDR2 SYGVQD, per germline (reference sequence). The CDR3 DNA reads as TGCGCCGGAGAAGGGACTATTAGGAATGAGCAGTTCTTC. This sequence encodes CAGEGTIRNEQFF.

The gene calls are TRBV11-3 and TRBJ1-1; D is uncertain. CDR1 and CDR2 from the germline V gene are SGHNT and YENEEA. V was clipped by 1 base and J by 11 bases, with 14 bases between them. The CDR3 spans 13 residues. CDR3 bases: TGTGCCAGCAGCTTAGGGGAGGGATGGCATGCTTTCTTT. It encodes CASSLGEGWHAFF.

The chain couples TRBV5-1 to TRBJ2-5, with 7 positions matching TRBD2. Losses at the gene ends were 4 bases for V and 0 bases for J; bases not matched to a gene: 6. The CDR3 runs 15 residues. CDR1 and CDR2 from the germline V gene are SGHRS and YFSETQ. CDR3 in amino acids: CASSASLANQETQYF. The CDR3 bases are TGCGCCAGCAGCGCCTCACTAGCGAACCAAGAGACCCAGTACTTC.

This clone has more than one count but fewer than ten. The CDR3 reads CAWMRGPNTEAFF. The DNA for the CDR3 is TGTGCCTGGATGCGGGGACCAAACACTGAAGCTTTCTTT. The chain is built from TRBV30 and TRBJ1-1; possibly TRBD1 for D (5 bases). V lost 4 bases to trimming and J lost 2 bases, with 11 bases between them. CDR3 size: 13 residues. CDR1 is GTSNPN, CDR2 SVGIG, per germline (reference sequence). The full variable domain, rest sourced from reference TRBV30 and TRBJ1-1, is SQTIHQWPATLVQPVGSPLSLECTVEGTSNPNLYWYRQAAGRGLQLLFYSVGIGQISSEVPQNLSASRPQDRQFILSSKKLLLSDSGFYLCAWMRGPNTEAFFGQGTRLTVV.

CDR3 region: CASSPHRTENSPLHF. Here the CDR3 DNA reads TGTGCCAGCAGCCCGCACCGGACAGAGAATTCACCCCTCCACTTT. The V gene is TRBV4-2, the J gene TRBJ1-6; possibly TRBD1 for D (6 bases). Trimming stripped 4 bases from V and 7 bases from J, with 14 bases between. Looked up from germline, CDR1 is LGHNA and CDR2 is YNFKEQ. The CDR3 loop spans 15 amino acids.

The rearrangement links TRBV21-1 to TRBJ2-7; the listed D gene, TRBD2, was not tested against the DNA. TRBV21-1 constitutes a pseudogene. The CDR3 is made up of 18 amino acids. For the CDR3, the DNA is TGTGCCAGCACCATACTAGCGGGGGGGCCAATAGGTACGTACGAGCAGTACTTC. This sequence encodes CASTILAGGPIGTYEQYF.

The rearrangement joins TRBV5-6 to TRBJ1-3; TRBD1 is a possible D gene (6 bases). Germline CDR1 SGHDT, CDR2 YYEEEE. V gave up 3 bases and J gave up 0 bases, with 13 bases separating them. This CDR3 comprises 16 residues. The CDR3 spells CASSWGPLPSGNTIYF. Here the CDR3 DNA reads TGTGCCAGCAGCTGGGGGCCCCTCCCCTCTGGAAACACCATATATTTT.

The V and J genes are TRBV6-1 and TRBJ1-1, with a possible D match to TRBD1 (5 bases). CDR1 is MNHNS, CDR2 SASEGT, per germline. Trimming removed 2 bases from V and 0 bases from J, with 10 bases in between. The CDR3 is 15 amino acids. The CDR3 spells CASSESGGMNTEAFF. The CDR3 bases are TGTGCCAGCAGTGAAAGCGGGGGTATGAACACTGAAGCTTTCTTT.

The chain has TRBV7-2 and TRBJ1-1, with D perhaps matching TRBD1 (6 bases). Germline V gene sequence: CDR1 SGHTA, CDR2 FQGNSA. The CDR3 covers 13 residues. The ends were cut back, 5 bases at V and 4 bases at J, with 11 bases in the middle. The CDR3: CASSPRGITEAFF. The CDR3 nucleotides are TGTGCCAGCAGCCCCAGGGGAATCACTGAAGCTTTCTTT.

The chain's CDR3 is CASSQWTKTQYF. Written as DNA, the CDR3 is TGTGCCAGCAGCCAATGGACCAAGACCCAGTACTTC. V is TRBV16 and J is TRBJ2-5; D is unclear. The ends were cut back, 1 base at V and 6 bases at J, with 6 bases in the middle. This CDR3 has 12 amino acids. The germline CDR1 and CDR2 sequences are KGHSY and FQNENV.

This clone was counted a single time. The CDR3 DNA sequence: TGTGCCAGCAGTTGGGGACTAGCGTGGGATACGCAGTATTTT. This codes for CASSWGLAWDTQYF. This chain uses TRBV6-5 with TRBJ2-3, with TRBD2 matching 10 bases. After removal of 4 bases from V and 6 bases from J, the junction contained 4 bases not matched to a gene. CDR3 length: 14 residues. CDR1 is MNHEY and CDR2 is SVGAGI in the germline V gene.

The V gene is TRBV7-3, the J gene TRBJ1-2; maybe TRBD1 (6 bases). Per germline, CDR1 SGHTA and CDR2 FQGTGA. The V end was cut by 1 base, the J end by 7 bases, with 16 bases between. This CDR3 is built from 15 residues. CDR3 amino acids: CASSLKGGLEGGYTF. Here the CDR3 DNA reads TGTGCCAGCAGCTTAAAGGGGGGATTAGAGGGTGGCTACACCTTC.

This clone was counted a single time. The chain employs TRBV7-9 and TRBJ2-5; D is undetermined. V lost 4 bases to trimming and J lost 5 bases, with 5 bases between them. Germline lookup yields CDR1 SEHNR and CDR2 FQNEAQ (reference sequence). This CDR3 has 11 amino acids. CDR3 sequence reads: CASSSRETQYF. CDR3 bases: TGTGCCAGCAGCTCCAGGGAGACCCAGTACTTC.

V is TRBV9 and J is TRBJ2-7, with 16 bases lining up with TRBD2. Trimming at V came to 3 bases and at J to 5 bases, leaving 8 bases not matched to a gene. The CDR3 sequence is 17 residues long. Germline V gene lookup returns CDR1 SGDLS and CDR2 YYNGEE. The CDR3 here is CASSAGLAGGPNHEQYF. As DNA, the CDR3 is TGTGCCAGCAGCGCGGGACTAGCGGGGGGGCCTAACCACGAGCAGTACTTC.

The gene calls are TRBV4-1 and TRBJ1-2, with D possibly TRBD1 on 6 matching bases. Germline values: CDR1 MGHRA, CDR2 YSYEKL. The CDR3 totals 17 residues. The V and J ends lost 4 bases and 0 bases respectively, with 18 bases between them. CDR3 DNA sequence: TGCGCCAGCAGCCCAATTATTACAGGGAGAGCTAACTATGGCTACACCTTC. Translation: CASSPIITGRANYGYTF.

The chain couples TRBV6-5 to TRBJ2-5; D not certain. The V end lost 2 bases, the J end lost 2 bases, and 9 bases lay between the germline ends. Germline V gives CDR1 MNHEY, CDR2 SVGAGI. CDR3 length equals 14 residues. The CDR3 sequence is CASSYSRSQETQYF. As DNA, the CDR3 is TGTGCCAGCAGTTACAGTCGGTCTCAAGAGACCCAGTACTTC.